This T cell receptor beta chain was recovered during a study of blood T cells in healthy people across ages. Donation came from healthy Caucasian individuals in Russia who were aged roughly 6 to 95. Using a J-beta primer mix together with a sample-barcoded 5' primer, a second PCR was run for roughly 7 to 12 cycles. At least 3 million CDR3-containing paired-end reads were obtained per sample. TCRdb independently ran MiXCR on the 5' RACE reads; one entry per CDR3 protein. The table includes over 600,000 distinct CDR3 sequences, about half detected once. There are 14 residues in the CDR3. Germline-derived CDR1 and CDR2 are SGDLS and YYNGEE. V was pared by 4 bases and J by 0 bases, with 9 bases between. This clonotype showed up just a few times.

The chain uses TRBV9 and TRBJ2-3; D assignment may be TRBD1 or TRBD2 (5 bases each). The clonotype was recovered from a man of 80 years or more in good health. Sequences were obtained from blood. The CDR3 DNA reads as TGTGCCAGCAGCATGGGACCCAGCACAGATACGCAGTATTTT. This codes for CASSMGPSTDTQYF.